This is a list of T cell receptor beta chains from one sample in a study of identical twins. A single record per CDR3 protein comes from TCRdb applying MiXCR to the 5' RACE reads. The sample records some 1,600,000 distinct CDR3 sequences, less than 40% being singletons. Sequenced input: cord blood. All receptors come from a newborn girl in good health. Both conserved end residues are part of each CDR3. The order of the fields is V gene, J gene, CDR3 protein.

TRBV2	TRBJ1-4	CASSELAVSQGGSEKLFF
TRBV12-5	TRBJ1-2	CASGLSGTGNYGYTF
TRBV28	TRBJ2-3	CASTERVAGSDTQYF
TRBV10-3	TRBJ2-4	CASNHQGGKNIQYF
TRBV7-6	-	CASRESGTATRSSYNEQYF
TRBV9	TRBJ2-3	CASSVGGGVPDTQYF
TRBV20-1	TRBJ1-1	CSARIDGENTEAFF
TRBV20-1	TRBJ2-7	CSARDQGQGYEQYF
TRBV2	TRBJ2-3	CASSEWTSGGDTHYF
TRBV30	TRBJ1-6	CAWGRDNSPLHF
TRBV5-1	TRBJ1-1	CASSLIGDMDTEAFF
TRBV10-3	TRBJ1-6	CAISEFGQGTVGSPLHF
TRBV9	TRBJ1-2	CASSVVGAMVGYTF
TRBV29-1	TRBJ1-2	CSVGTGSGYTF
TRBV7-9	TRBJ2-7	CASSYRDLSYEQYF
TRBV7-9	-	CASSALAGGLFYEQYF
TRBV5-1	TRBJ1-2	CASSFSLGQGDGYTF
TRBV3-1	TRBJ2-6	CASSQGFGTSGANVLTF
TRBV6-6	TRBJ2-3	CASSYSQRGSTDTQYF
TRBV28	TRBJ1-5	CASTTDTSNQPQHF
TRBV4-1	TRBJ2-7	CASSQEWTLSSYEQYF
TRBV10-3	TRBJ2-2	CAINGQYTEELFF
TRBV11-2	TRBJ2-7	CASSLFVGEGYEQYF
TRBV7-9	TRBJ2-3	CASSLGISGPGDTQYF
TRBV12-3/TRBV12-4	TRBJ1-4	CASSSTGDRNEKLFF
TRBV20-1	TRBJ2-4	CSARADRENIQYF
TRBV10-3	TRBJ2-5	CAISESTSSGSFQETQYF
TRBV20-1	TRBJ1-4	CSARVGGVYEKLFF
TRBV20-1	TRBJ1-1	CSATRALNTEAFF
TRBV3-1	-	CASSQASAGSSYNEQYF
TRBV3-1	TRBJ2-1	CASSQEGLGYEQFF
TRBV4-2	TRBJ1-2	CASSQDKTYGGYDYTF
TRBV6-5	TRBJ2-5	CASSYTEGREQYF
TRBV5-6	TRBJ1-2	CASSITEGYGYTF
TRBV14	TRBJ2-1	CASSLRLNLYNEQFF
TRBV7-6	TRBJ2-7	CAGSFGSPTRASSYEQYF
TRBV10-3	TRBJ2-3	CAVSVGDTSTDTQYF
TRBV7-8	TRBJ1-1	CASSLGLDGGHAFF
TRBV28	TRBJ2-3	CASSSGLAGPQRTQYF
TRBV15	TRBJ1-1	CATGGRELNTEAFF